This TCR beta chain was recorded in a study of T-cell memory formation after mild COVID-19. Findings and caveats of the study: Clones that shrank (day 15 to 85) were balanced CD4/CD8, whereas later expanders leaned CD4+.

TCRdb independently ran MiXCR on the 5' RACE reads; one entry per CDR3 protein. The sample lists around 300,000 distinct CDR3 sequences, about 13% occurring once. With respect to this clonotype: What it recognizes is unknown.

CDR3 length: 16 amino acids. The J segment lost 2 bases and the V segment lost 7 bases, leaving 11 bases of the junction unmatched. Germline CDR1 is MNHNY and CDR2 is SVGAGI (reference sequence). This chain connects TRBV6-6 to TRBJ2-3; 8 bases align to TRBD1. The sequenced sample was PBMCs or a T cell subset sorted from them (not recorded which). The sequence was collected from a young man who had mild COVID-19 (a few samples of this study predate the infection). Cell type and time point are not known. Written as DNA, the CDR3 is TGTGCCAGCACCCCCCCCAGGACAGGGCTCACAGATACGCAGTATTTT. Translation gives CASTPPRTGLTDTQYF.